The 17 T cell receptor beta chains listed next were all sequenced from one sample in a study of tumor-infiltrating lymphocytes in primary liver carcinoma. Constant-region priming of about 520 ng total RNA yielded TCR beta cDNA. Researchers made the TCR beta libraries by running three nested multiplex PCR rounds with slightly modified ARM-PCR. Two initial PCR rounds of about 9 cycles each paired TRBV1-TRBV30 forward primers with a C-beta reverse primer. One entry per CDR3 protein, called by TCRdb with MiXCR from the multiplex PCR reads. The data contain some 190,000 distinct CDR3 sequences, about 60% of them singletons. The study extracted blood RNA from unsorted whole blood and also extracted germline DNA. Sequenced: peripheral blood. These receptors came from a middle-aged man with primary liver carcinoma and hepatitis B virus infection.

This clonotype is a singleton in its sample. Sequence at one end of the junction differs from germline and may be a read error. The rearrangement links TRBV4-1 to TRBJ2-7, with TRBD1 matching over 9 bases. This CDR3 spans 15 amino acids. Germline loops: CDR1 MGHRA, CDR2 YSYEKL. The DNA of the CDR3 is TGCGCCAGCAGCCAATGGGACAGGGCCCAGGCGGGTCAGCACTTC. Its protein product is CASSQWDRAQAGQHF.

Concerning this clonotype itself: This could be a read error, since a much larger clone is one nucleotide away. The chain links TRBV11-3 to TRBJ1-2; 7 nucleotides match TRBD1. The length of the CDR3 is 11 residues. Germline V lookup: CDR1 SGHNT, CDR2 YENEEA. The CDR3, as DNA: TGTGCCAGCAGCACCTGGACAGGCTACATCTTC. Translation: CASSTWTGYIF.

This clonotype was seen ten or more times. V is TRBV29-1 and J is TRBJ2-6; no reliable D call. Per germline, CDR1 SQVTM and CDR2 ANQGSEA. The V and J ends lost 8 bases and 0 bases respectively, with 8 bases between them. The CDR3 is 13 amino acids. In DNA form, the CDR3 reads TGCAGCTATCTTCGCTCTGGGGCCAACGTCCTGACTTTC. It encodes CSYLRSGANVLTF.

The rearrangement links TRBV6-1 to TRBJ2-3; D is undetermined. The germline V gene has CDR1 MNHNS and CDR2 SASEGT. This CDR3 spans 17 amino acids. V was pared by 5 bases and J by 1 base, with 19 bases between. DNA for the CDR3: TGTGCCAGCAGTACCGATGGTTGGGGTTGGGGCACAGATACGCAGTATTTT. As protein: CASSTDGWGWGTDTQYF.

This clonotype was observed a few times. The chain carries TRBV5-6 and TRBJ2-1; TRBD2 matches at 7 bases. In germline, CDR1 is SGHDT, CDR2 YYEEEE. CDR3 length equals 16 residues. V gave up 2 bases and J gave up 0 bases; unmatched junction bases: 5. The CDR3 sequence: CASSFSRDYSYNEQFF. DNA of the CDR3: TGTGCCAGCAGCTTTTCACGGGACTACTCCTACAATGAGCAGTTCTTC. The variable domain in full, completed from reference TRBV5-6 and TRBJ2-1, reads DAGVTQSPTHLIKTRGQQVTLRCSPKSGHDTVSWYQQALGQGPQFIFQYYEEEERQRGNFPDRFSGHQFPNYSSELNVNALLLGDSALYLCASSFSRDYSYNEQFFGPGTRLTVL.

Concerning this clonotype itself: It is unclear where the CDR3 begins or ends on the DNA, so no DNA is shown, and the CDR3 is as TCRdb lists it. The V gene is TRBV5-4, the J gene TRBJ1-1; the D call in the table, TRBD1, was not verified against the DNA. CDR1 and CDR2 (germline): SGHNT, YYREEE (reference sequence). The CDR3 region is 16 residues in length, termini included. The CDR3: CASSFGFGTGNTEVFF.

The rearrangement joins TRBV14 to TRBJ2-7, with TRBD1 as a possible D gene (6 bases). The V and J ends lost 5 bases and 4 bases respectively, with 12 bases between them. Germline CDR1 reads SGHDN; CDR2 reads FVKESK. The length of the CDR3 is 13 residues. Here the CDR3 DNA reads TGTGCCAGCAGCATGGGGGCGATTTACGAGCAGTACTTC. Residues: CASSMGAIYEQYF.

On this clonotype itself: This may come from a read error, since a much larger clone is one base off. The gene calls are TRBV29-1 and TRBJ2-5; unclear D gene. Germline loops: CDR1 SQVTM, CDR2 ANQGSEA. V dropped 7 bases and J dropped 0 bases, with 6 bases sitting between them. The CDR3 is made up of 11 amino acids. The CDR3 bases are TGCAGCGGGCGGTACCAAGAGACCCAGTACTTC. Translated: CSGRYQETQYF.

The chain combines TRBV11-2 with TRBJ2-4, with TRBD2 matching over 13 bases. The CDR3 loop spans 16 amino acids. V dropped 6 bases and J dropped 5; count of bases not matched to a gene: 7. Per germline, CDR1 SGHAT and CDR2 FQNNGV. The CDR3 region has the DNA TGTGCCAGCAGGCAGACTAGCGGGAGGACCGAAAACATTCAGTACTTC. It codes for CASRQTSGRTENIQYF.

Only a few counts were recorded for this clonotype. CDR3 protein: CASRISGRAGEQFF. The CDR3 DNA reads TGTGCCAGCAGAATTAGCGGGAGGGCCGGGGAGCAGTTCTTC. The chain is built from TRBV6-2 or TRBV6-3 and TRBJ2-1, with 11 nucleotides matching TRBD2. J was trimmed by 10 bases and V by 6 bases; bases with no gene match: 8. This CDR3 spans 14 amino acids. CDR1 MNHEY and CDR2 SVGEGT come from the germline V gene.

This clonotype was counted a single time. The chain links TRBV13 to TRBJ1-1; TRBD1 is a possible D gene (6 bases). Germline CDR1 is PRHDT and CDR2 is FYEKMQ (reference sequence). The CDR3 has 15 amino acids. V dropped 5 bases and J dropped 4 bases, with 17 bases sitting between them. Here the CDR3 reads CASSPGTWLGTEAFF. CDR3 DNA sequence: TGTGCCAGCAGCCCCGGGACATGGCTCGGCACTGAAGCTTTCTTT. The full variable domain, completed using reference TRBV13 and TRBJ1-1, is AAGVIQSPRHLIKEKRETATLKCYPIPRHDTVYWYQQGPGQDPQFLISFYEKMQSDKGSIPDRFSAQQFSDYHSELNMSSLELGDSALYFCASSPGTWLGTEAFFGQGTRLTVV.

This clonotype was seen a few times. The chain couples TRBV2 to TRBJ2-5; D might be TRBD2 (6 bases). The CDR3 totals 14 residues. Germline assignment: CDR1 SNHLY and CDR2 FYNNEI. V gave up 0 bases and J gave up 3 bases, with 8 bases separating them. The CDR3 loop is CASSEAWGEETQYF. CDR3 DNA sequence: TGTGCCAGCAGTGAAGCGTGGGGGGAAGAGACCCAGTACTTC.

J is TRBJ2-1 and V is TRBV7-9; D is ambiguous. This CDR3 has 15 residues. Germline lookup yields CDR1 SEHNR and CDR2 FQNEAQ (reference sequence). Trimming removed 5 bases from V and 4 bases from J, with 15 bases in between. The CDR3 loop reads CASSPPLLQYNEQFF. CDR3 in DNA: TGTGCCAGCAGCCCACCCCTCCTACAGTACAATGAGCAGTTCTTC.

The sample holds a few counts of this clonotype. The V and J genes are TRBV29-1 and TRBJ2-1, with 7 bases identical to TRBD1. With 5 bases clipped from V and 8 bases from J, the junction kept 21 bases outside the gene matches. Germline values: CDR1 SQVTM, CDR2 ANQGSEA. This CDR3 is built from 17 residues. DNA of the CDR3: TGCAGCGTTCCGACAGGGTGGTTGACAATCGGACAATATGAGCAGTTCTTC. This gives the protein CSVPTGWLTIGQYEQFF.

Comment on this clonotype: A junction boundary mismatches the germline segment, possibly from a read error. The chain's CDR3 is CASTGLRRSVDTVELFF. The CDR3 nucleotides read TGTGCCAGCACCGGGCTTCGAAGGAGCGTCGACACCGTGGAGCTGTTTTTT. The rearrangement links TRBV6-5 to TRBJ2-2; D is unclear. CDR1 MNHEY and CDR2 SVGAGI come from the germline V gene. The CDR3 has 17 residues.

This clonotype was observed many times. The genes are TRBV11-2 and TRBJ2-1; D perhaps matches TRBD1 (6 bases). The V end lost 7 bases, the J end lost 5 bases, and 21 bases lay between the germline ends. Germline-derived CDR1 and CDR2 are SGHAT and FQNNGV. The CDR3 contains 16 residues. CDR3 DNA sequence: TGTGCCAGCAACGATTTCAGGGGCCGCTACCACAATGAGCAGTTCTTC. Encoded protein: CASNDFRGRYHNEQFF.

Comment on this clonotype: A much larger clone differs from this one at a single base, so this may be a read error. This sequence joins TRBV29-1 and TRBJ2-1, with a possible D match to TRBD2 (6 bases). CDR3 size: 14 residues. In germline, CDR1 is SQVTM, CDR2 ANQGSEA. V was trimmed by 6 bases and J by 5 bases, leaving 17 bases between them. The CDR3 is CSVPTCGIHNEQFF. The CDR3 DNA reads as TGCAGCGTACCCACTTGCGGGATTCACAATGAGCAGTTCTTC.